This T cell receptor beta chain was sequenced for a study of regulatory T cells in long-lasting Graves disease. Findings and limits, study-wide: Persistent Graves' patients possessed reduced TCR diversity relative to recently diagnosed ones. Favored gene segments in persistent disease were TRBV28, TRBJ1-2 and TRBJ2-5.

Arm-PCR of CDR3 regions and iRepertoire HTBI primers were the basis on which TCR beta libraries were built. Original analysis: Gene usage covered over 55 TRBV and 14 to 15 TRBJ segments. TCRdb called the multiplex PCR reads again in MiXCR, with one record for every CDR3 protein. These V and J calls are TCRdb output, not the study's own analysis. The data contain under 250,000 distinct CDR3 sequences, 20% to 25% of them seen just once; the ten biggest clones take up over 11%. Time point denoted: newly diagnosed GD, antithyroid drugs for less than 3 months. PBMC-extracted RNA yielded the TCR library. The V and J ends lost 1 base and 7 bases respectively, with 11 bases between them. The CDR3 has 14 amino acids. Germline V gives CDR1 GTSNPN, CDR2 SVGIG (reference sequence). There are many counts of this clonotype. What it binds is not known.

Sequences were derived from peripheral blood mononuclear cells (PBMCs), sampled at new diagnosis, from a patient treated with antithyroid drugs. The chain employs TRBV30 and TRBJ1-6; possibly TRBD1 for D (5 bases). The clonotype originates from a female donor with Graves disease. As DNA, the CDR3 is TGTGCCTGGAGTGCCGGGACTTGGAATTCACCCCTCCACTTT. This codes for CAWSAGTWNSPLHF.